The TCR beta chain described here comes from a study of OX40 agonist ivuxolimab in advanced cancers. Study-level background: The costimulatory receptor OX40 (CD134) was targeted by ivuxolimab, a fully human IgG2 agonistic monoclonal antibody. The point of sequencing TCRbeta in the periphery was to test whether ivuxolimab changed TCR sequence diversity and drove clonal T-cell expansion. Partial responses occurred in three dose-escalation patients: two with cutaneous melanoma and one with hepatocellular carcinoma. The paper covers the monotherapy dose-escalation part of the phase I ivuxolimab trial, which included N = 52 patients. The dose-escalation cohort was roughly 80% male with a mean age of about 60 years, ranging from roughly 20 to 80. Intravenous ivuxolimab was administered to patients every 2 weeks at six dose levels: 0.01, 0.1, 0.3, 1.5, 3 and 10 mg/kg. Patients were allowed to have had prior anti-PD-1, anti-PD-L1 or anti-CTLA-4 therapy, and around 41% of the dose-escalation patients had previously received checkpoint inhibitors. Of the roughly 50 dose-escalation patients, hepatocellular carcinoma was present in 19, melanoma in some 15, renal cell carcinoma in 9 and head and neck cancer in 9. Beyond this particular receptor, the publication reports: In the 0.1-3.0 mg/kg groups, partial responders had among the lowest normalized peripheral clonal expansion, particularly in CD8+ T cells. After ivuxolimab, expanded clones were on average more numerous among CD8+ T cells than among CD4+ T cells. Antigen specificity was not determined for the clonally expanded peripheral T cells. At doses of 0.1 to 3.0 mg/kg, clonal expansion of both CD4+ and CD8+ T cells in blood was seen between baseline and week 6. Low levels of normalized T-cell clonal expansion were also shown by some nonresponding patients.

Remarks on this clone: Its antigen remains undetermined. Nothing much larger sits one base from this clone, and base qualities are not available.

Relative to germline, V is 3 bases shorter and J is 0 bases shorter, with 9 bases between their ends. The germline V gene specifies SGDLS as CDR1 and YYNGEE as CDR2. The cysteine opens and the phenylalanine closes a CDR3 of 14 amino acids. The read is trimmed to its CDR3 DNA, 42 bases read in frame from base 1. The trial excluded patients who had a history of autoimmune disease or were on systemic immunosuppression. In every dose cohort, peripheral blood was drawn for TCR sequencing at baseline, cycle 4 day 1, and cycle 7 day 1. The samples were taken from a phase I, first-in-human, multicenter, open-label dose-escalation trial of ivuxolimab. Adults with locally advanced or metastatic melanoma, renal cell carcinoma, hepatocellular carcinoma or head and neck squamous cell carcinoma were enrolled in the trial. CD4+ and CD8+ T cells were sorted separately from peripheral blood before TCR sequencing.

Genomic DNA was isolated from the sorted cells so that the TCRbeta CDR3 region could be sequenced. The immunoSEQ Assay was used to sequence the TCRbeta CDR3 regions. TCRdb stores this immuneACCESS table with in-frame sequences only. Part of the clones is absent; in the studies checked, under half of the shortfall reflects unresolved V genes, and no reason is known for the rest. The sample table records 40,000 to 60,000 clones; about 90% of these occur just once. Together, the top ten hold about 3.2% of the sample. This specimen was CD4+ or CD8+ T cells sorted from blood, taken in a trial of the OX40 agonist ivuxolimab. The V gene is TRBV9 and the J gene is TRBJ1-1, with the identity of the D gene unclear. The sequence came from an adult with an advanced solid tumor such as melanoma, head and neck, liver or kidney cancer. The DNA reads TGTGCCAGCAGCGGAGGGCTTCTGAACACTGAAGCTTTCTTT. Its amino acids are CASSGGLLNTEAFF.